Below are 17 T cell receptor beta chains sequenced from a single sample in a study of T cell responses to AZD1222 COVID-19 vaccine. Method: immunoSEQ multiplex PCR; TCRdb's copy keeps in-frame clones and lacks some. The sample lists roughly 150,000 clones, around 93% occurring once. Sequencing was performed on peripheral blood, taken on day 0 of AZD1222 vaccination. The receptor set was obtained from an adult in good health.

This chain joins TRBV5-6 and TRBJ2-4; TRBD1 agrees at 8 bases. The CDR3 consists of 16 residues. Germline V gives CDR1 SGHDT, CDR2 YYEEEE. With 4 bases clipped from V and 0 bases from J, the junction kept 6 bases outside the gene matches. In nucleotides, the CDR3 is TGTGCCAGCAGCATAAGGACAGGGTTAGCCAAAAACATTCAGTACTTC. It yields the protein CASSIRTGLAKNIQYF.

The V call is TRBV6-2 or TRBV6-3, the J call TRBJ1-5, with TRBD1 as a possible D gene (5 bases). V gave up 6 bases and J gave up 5 bases, with 14 bases separating them. Germline CDR1 and CDR2: MNHEY and SVGEGT. This CDR3 comprises 14 residues. CDR3 sequence: CASSQPGGYQPQHF. DNA for the CDR3: TGTGCCAGCAGCCAGCCCGGGGGGTATCAGCCCCAGCATTTT.

V usage is TRBV7-9 and J usage is TRBJ2-2; TRBD2 is a possible D gene (6 bases). This CDR3 comprises 15 residues. V was pared by 5 bases and J by 2 bases, with 12 bases between. The germline gives CDR1 SEHNR, CDR2 FQNEAQ (reference sequence). The CDR3 here is CASSPSGSNTGELFF. The CDR3 DNA sequence: TGTGCCAGCAGCCCAAGCGGGTCCAACACCGGGGAGCTGTTTTTT. Full variable domain (missing parts from reference TRBV7-9 and TRBJ2-2): DTGVSQNPRHKITKRGQNVTFRCDPISEHNRLYWYRQTLGQGPEFLTYFQNEAQLEKSRLLSDRFSAERPKGSFSTLEIQRTEQGDSAMYLCASSPSGSNTGELFFGEGSRLTVL.

The V gene is TRBV7-8, the J gene TRBJ2-5; D gene uncertain. V lost 1 base and J 4 bases, leaving 13 bases between the germline ends. The V gene's germline CDR1 is SGHVS and CDR2 FQNEAQ. The CDR3 loop spans 15 amino acids. The CDR3 nucleotides are TGTGCCAGCAGCTTAGAACTCACCCCCGGAGAGACCCAGTACTTC. Translation gives CASSLELTPGETQYF.

In this sample, this clone turned up once. This sequence joins TRBV7-8 and TRBJ2-5, with 8 bases that match TRBD2. Germline CDR1 SGHVS, CDR2 FQNEAQ. Unmatched junction bases numbered 10, after V lost 5 bases and J lost 5 bases. This CDR3 is built from 15 residues. CDR3 amino acids: CASSPGRGGRETQYF. The DNA for the CDR3 is TGTGCCAGCAGCCCCGGACGGGGGGGCCGCGAGACCCAGTACTTC.

This clone has a handful of counts. At one boundary the junction diverges from the germline segment, which might be a read error. The rearrangement uses TRBV5-1 and TRBJ1-4, with D possibly TRBD1 on 5 matching bases. Germline values: CDR1 SGHRS, CDR2 YFSETQ. This CDR3 contains 18 residues. The chain's CDR3 is CASRLELGTHGRNEKLFF. CDR3 sequence (DNA): TGCGCCAGCAGGTTGGAGCTGGGGACCCACGGCCGGAATGAAAAACTGTTTTTT.

This clone was counted once. The chain employs TRBV28 and TRBJ2-5; 9 bases line up with TRBD2. CDR1 and CDR2 from the germline V gene are MDHEN and SYDVKM. With 4 bases clipped from V and 6 bases from J, the junction kept 6 bases outside the gene matches. This CDR3 spans 14 amino acids. The CDR3 DNA sequence: TGTGCCAGCAGTTCACAGCGGGAGGCAAAGACCCAGTACTTC. This encodes CASSSQREAKTQYF.

CDR3 loop: CASGTGASREQYF. The DNA for the CDR3 is TGTGCCAGCGGCACCGGGGCCTCCCGCGAGCAGTACTTC. The chain recombines TRBV3-1 (or the pseudogene TRBV3-2) with TRBJ2-7; perhaps D is TRBD1 or TRBD2 (5 bases each). CDR3 length equals 13 residues. Germline loops: CDR1 LGHDT, CDR2 YNNKEL (reference sequence). V was pared by 8 bases and J by 6 bases, with 17 bases between.

This chain links TRBV7-3 with TRBJ2-7; D may be TRBD1 or TRBD2 (6 bases each). Between the trimmed V and J ends, which lost 5 bases and 4 bases, there was a span of 12 bases. Germline V gene data show CDR1 as SGHTA and CDR2 as FQGTGA. The CDR3 sequence is 13 residues long. In nucleotides, the CDR3 is TGTGCCAGCAGCCCGGGGGCGGGGTACGAGCAGTACTTC. Translation: CASSPGAGYEQYF.

The chain carries TRBV7-9 and TRBJ2-5, with 7 bases identical to TRBD1. CDR1 SEHNR and CDR2 FQNEAQ come from the germline V gene (reference sequence). The CDR3 sequence is 11 residues long. With V trimmed by 11 bases and J by 2 bases, 2 bases remained unmatched. The CDR3 sequence: CAAQGQETQYF. For the CDR3, the DNA is TGTGCCGCACAGGGGCAAGAGACCCAGTACTTC. The whole variable domain, filled in from reference TRBV7-9 and TRBJ2-5, reads DTGVSQNPRHKITKRGQNVTFRCDPISEHNRLYWYRQTLGQGPEFLTYFQNEAQLEKSRLLSDRFSAERPKGSFSTLEIQRTEQGDSAMYLCAAQGQETQYFGPGTRLLVL.

The chain combines TRBV30 with TRBJ2-5; D perhaps matches TRBD1 (6 bases). Deletions cut 3 bases from V and 3 bases from J, with 8 bases between. There are 12 residues in the CDR3. Germline V gene data show CDR1 as GTSNPN and CDR2 as SVGIG (reference sequence). As DNA, the CDR3 is TGTGCCTGGAGCCGGACAGAAGAGACCCAGTACTTC. This translates into CAWSRTEETQYF.

The chain links TRBV4-3 to TRBJ2-1, with 8 bases aligning to TRBD1. Germline CDR1 LGHNA, CDR2 YSLEER. V lost 1 base and J lost 9; bases outside the gene matches: 14. This CDR3 is built from 17 residues. In DNA, the CDR3 is TGCGCCAGCAGCCAAGCGATCAGGGGGCGCGTCTATAGTGAGCAGTTCTTC. This translates into CASSQAIRGRVYSEQFF.

This clone was observed a single time. V usage is TRBV10-2 and J usage is TRBJ2-5; the match to TRBD2 covers 7 bases. This CDR3 has 13 amino acids. The germline V gene encodes CDR1 WSHSY and CDR2 SAAADI. V trimming: 9 bases; J trimming: 5 bases; junction bases outside the gene matches: 9. This chain's CDR3 is CASSRTSRETQYF. The CDR3 bases are TGCGCCAGTTCGAGGACTAGTAGGGAGACCCAGTACTTC.

The chain uses TRBV2 and TRBJ2-1; D is unresolved. V lost 7 bases, J lost 0 bases, and 4 bases lay in between. This CDR3 is 12 amino acids long. The germline CDR1 and CDR2 sequences are SNHLY and FYNNEI. For the CDR3, the DNA is TGTGCCAGCATGAGCTCCTACAATGAGCAGTTCTTC. As protein: CASMSSYNEQFF.

This clone was recorded once. J is TRBJ1-6 and V is TRBV4-3; 7 nucleotides align to TRBD1. The CDR3 covers 15 residues. V was clipped by 3 bases and J by 10 bases; unmatched bases: 9. The germline gives CDR1 LGHNA, CDR2 YSLEER. The CDR3 sequence: CASSHPGTAASPLHF. In nucleotides, the CDR3 is TGCGCCAGCAGCCATCCCGGGACAGCGGCCTCACCCCTCCACTTT.

This sequence joins TRBV7-7 and TRBJ2-5; 10 bases match TRBD2. J gave up 3 bases and V 1 base, and 2 bases lay outside the gene matches. The CDR3 extends over 15 amino acids. CDR1 and CDR2 (germline): SSHAT, FNYEAQ (reference sequence). The DNA for the CDR3 is TGTGCCAGCAGCTTAGGGCTAGCGGGAGAAGAGACCCAGTACTTC. It encodes CASSLGLAGEETQYF.

The chain couples TRBV30 to TRBJ1-1; a weak D match, TRBD1 (5 bases). The germline gives CDR1 GTSNPN, CDR2 SVGIG (reference sequence). V lost 2 bases and J lost 2, with 15 bases in between. The CDR3 sequence is 15 residues long. CDR3 sequence reads: CAWSKNRQTNTEAFF. For the CDR3, the DNA is TGTGCCTGGAGTAAGAACCGACAGACCAACACTGAAGCTTTCTTT.